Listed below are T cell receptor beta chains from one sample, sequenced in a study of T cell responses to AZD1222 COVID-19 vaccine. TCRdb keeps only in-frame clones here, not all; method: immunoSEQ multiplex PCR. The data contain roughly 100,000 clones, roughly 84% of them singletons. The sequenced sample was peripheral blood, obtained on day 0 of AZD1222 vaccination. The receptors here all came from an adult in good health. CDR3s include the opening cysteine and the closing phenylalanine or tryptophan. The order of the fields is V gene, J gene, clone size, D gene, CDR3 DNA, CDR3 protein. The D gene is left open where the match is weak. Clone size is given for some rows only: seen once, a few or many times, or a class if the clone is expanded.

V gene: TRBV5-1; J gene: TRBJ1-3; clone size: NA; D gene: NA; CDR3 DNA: TGCGCCAGCAGCTTGCAGGCAGGTGCCAAAGTCTCTGGAAACACCATATATTTT; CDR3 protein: CASSLQAGAKVSGNTIYF
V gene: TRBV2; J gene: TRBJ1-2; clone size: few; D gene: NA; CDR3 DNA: TGTGCCAGCAGGATGGGGGGCTTTGGCTACACCTTC; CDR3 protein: CASRMGGFGYTF
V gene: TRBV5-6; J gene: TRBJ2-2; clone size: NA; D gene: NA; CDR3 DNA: TGTGCCAGCAGCTTTCCGGGGGAAGGTACCGGGGAGCTGTTTTTT; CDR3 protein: CASSFPGEGTGELFF
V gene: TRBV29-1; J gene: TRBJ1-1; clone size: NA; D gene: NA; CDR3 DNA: TGCAGCGTTGTTACTATGGGGAGCACTGAAGCTTTCTTT; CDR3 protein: CSVVTMGSTEAFF
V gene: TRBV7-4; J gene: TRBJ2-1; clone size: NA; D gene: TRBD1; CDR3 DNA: TGTGCCAGCAGCTTTCCCAACAGGGGGCGCGATGAGCAGTTCTTC; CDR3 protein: CASSFPNRGRDEQFF
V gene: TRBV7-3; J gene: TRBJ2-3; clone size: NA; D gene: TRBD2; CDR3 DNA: TGTGCCAGCAGCCCCGGGAGGCAGCGCACAGATACGCAGTATTTT; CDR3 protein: CASSPGRQRTDTQYF
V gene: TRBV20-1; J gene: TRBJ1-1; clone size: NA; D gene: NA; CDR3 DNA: TGCAGTGCTAGTCGCGGGCGCCTCACTGAAGCTTTCTTT; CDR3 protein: CSASRGRLTEAFF
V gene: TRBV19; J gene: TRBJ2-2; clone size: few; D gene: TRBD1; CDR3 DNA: TGTGCCAGTAAAGGGGGGCAGGGGGCAACCGGGGAGCTGTTTTTT; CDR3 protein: CASKGGQGATGELFF
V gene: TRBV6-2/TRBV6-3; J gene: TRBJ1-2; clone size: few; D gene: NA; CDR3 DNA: TGTGCCAGCAGTTCTACAGGAGGAGATGGCTACACCTTC; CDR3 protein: CASSSTGGDGYTF
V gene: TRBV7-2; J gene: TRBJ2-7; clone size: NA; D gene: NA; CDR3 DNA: TGTGCCAGCAGCCCAGTTCACCATTTCGAGCAGTACTTC; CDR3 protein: CASSPVHHFEQYF
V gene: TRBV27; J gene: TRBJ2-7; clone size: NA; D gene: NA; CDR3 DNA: TGTGCCAGCAGTTCGGCGACCTCCTACGAGCAGTACTTC; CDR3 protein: CASSSATSYEQYF
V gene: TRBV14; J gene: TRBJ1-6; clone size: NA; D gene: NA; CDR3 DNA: TGTGCCAGCAGCTATCAAAGCTCCTATAATTCACCCCTCCACTTT; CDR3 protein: CASSYQSSYNSPLHF
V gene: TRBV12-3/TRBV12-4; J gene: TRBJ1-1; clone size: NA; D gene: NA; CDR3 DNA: TGTGCCAGCAGTTTCTCCGACGGCACTGAAGCTTTCTTT; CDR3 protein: CASSFSDGTEAFF